A single sample gave rise to the 4 T cell receptor beta chains below, sequenced in a study of CD8 T cells in Susac syndrome. Random hexamers were used to reverse transcribe the RNA input (about 0.45 to 1 ug). TCRdb re-called the immunoSEQ multiplex PCR reads with MiXCR, one entry per CDR3 protein. The sample includes 210,000 or so distinct CDR3 sequences, approximately 90% of them seen just once. Material for sequencing was CD8+ T cells from PBMCs. Every receptor here comes from a human donor with multiple sclerosis.

The CDR3 DNA sequence: TGTGCCAGCAGTTTACGGGGAGGGAGCTCCTACGAGCAGTACTTC. This gives the protein CASSLRGGSSYEQYF. V and J are TRBV27 and TRBJ2-7; 7 nucleotides line up with TRBD2. The CDR3 runs 15 residues. The J segment lost 0 bases and the V segment lost 2 bases, leaving 4 bases of the junction unmatched. CDR1 and CDR2 from the germline V gene are MNHEY and SMNVEV (reference sequence).

This chain links TRBV11-1 with TRBJ2-4; possible D gene TRBD1, 5 bases. Trimming pared 0 bases from V and 6 bases from J, leaving 6 bases between. CDR1 is SGHAT and CDR2 is FQDESV in the germline V gene (reference sequence). CDR3 length: 13 residues. Here the CDR3 DNA reads TGTGCCAGCAGCTTAGCGCAGGGAAACATTCAGTACTTC. As protein: CASSLAQGNIQYF.

The chain employs TRBV9 and TRBJ2-2; 8 bases map to TRBD2. The CDR3 extends over 18 amino acids. V shed 0 bases and J 0 bases; nucleotides not matched to a gene: 7. Germline CDR1 is SGDLS and CDR2 is YYNGEE. The CDR3 DNA reads TGTGCCAGCAGCGTAGGAGGACTAGCAGCCCCGAACACCGGGGAGCTGTTTTTT. Translation: CASSVGGLAAPNTGELFF.

The V call is TRBV5-4, the J call TRBJ2-2; unclear D gene. Trimming removed 6 bases at V and 9 bases at J, with 12 bases between. Looked up from germline, CDR1 is SGHNT and CDR2 is YYREEE (reference sequence). The CDR3 spans 12 residues. The CDR3 loop reads CASKKPDRELFF. The CDR3 nucleotides are TGTGCCAGCAAAAAACCCGACAGGGAGCTGTTTTTT.